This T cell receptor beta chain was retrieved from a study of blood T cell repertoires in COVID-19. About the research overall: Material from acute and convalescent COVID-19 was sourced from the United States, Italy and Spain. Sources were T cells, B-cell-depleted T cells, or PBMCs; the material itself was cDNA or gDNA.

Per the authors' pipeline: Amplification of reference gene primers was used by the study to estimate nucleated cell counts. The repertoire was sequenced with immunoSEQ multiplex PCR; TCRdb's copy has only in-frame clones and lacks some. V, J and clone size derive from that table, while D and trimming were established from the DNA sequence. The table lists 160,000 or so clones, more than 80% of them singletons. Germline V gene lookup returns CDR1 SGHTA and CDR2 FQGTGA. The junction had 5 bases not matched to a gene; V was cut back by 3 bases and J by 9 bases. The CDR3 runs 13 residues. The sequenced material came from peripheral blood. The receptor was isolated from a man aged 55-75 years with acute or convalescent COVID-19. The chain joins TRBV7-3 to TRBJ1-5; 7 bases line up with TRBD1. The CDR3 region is CASSFKGGRPQHF. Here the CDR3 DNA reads TGTGCCAGCAGCTTCAAAGGGGGCAGGCCCCAGCATTTT.